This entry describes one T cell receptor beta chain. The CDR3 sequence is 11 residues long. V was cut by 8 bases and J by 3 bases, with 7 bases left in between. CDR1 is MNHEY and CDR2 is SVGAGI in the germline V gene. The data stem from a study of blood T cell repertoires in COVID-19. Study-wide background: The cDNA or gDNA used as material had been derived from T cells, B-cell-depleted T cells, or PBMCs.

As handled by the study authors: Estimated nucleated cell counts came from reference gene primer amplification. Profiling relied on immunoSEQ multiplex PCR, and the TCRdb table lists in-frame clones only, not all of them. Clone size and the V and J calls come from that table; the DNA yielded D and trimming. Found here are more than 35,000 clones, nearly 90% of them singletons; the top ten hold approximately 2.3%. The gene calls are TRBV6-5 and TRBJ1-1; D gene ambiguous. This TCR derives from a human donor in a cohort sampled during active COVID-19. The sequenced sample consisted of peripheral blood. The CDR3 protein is CASLPDTEAFF. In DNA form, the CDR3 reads TGTGCCAGCCTGCCGGACACTGAAGCTTTCTTT.